The 18 T cell receptor beta chains below all came from one sample that was sequenced in a study of vaccination and CD4 T cells after COVID-19. Sequencing of cultured CD4+ T cell DNA used the Oncomine TCR Beta short-read assay. Each CDR3 protein gets one entry after TCRdb re-called the PCR reads with MiXCR. In the table there are roughly 12,000 distinct CDR3 sequences, roughly 80% of which are singletons. The treatment: approximately nine-day PBMC culture with coronavirus spike peptide pools or control peptides (ViraFEST assay). The antigens these receptors bind are not known. Sequenced sample: CD4+ T cells from blood, cultured in vitro. The receptors stem from a human donor who had recovered from COVID-19.

V is TRBV5-4 and J is TRBJ1-2; D remains ambiguous. The CDR3 runs to 13 residues. V was trimmed by 2 bases and J by 8 bases, leaving 13 bases between them. Germline V gives CDR1 SGHNT, CDR2 YYREEE (reference sequence). The chain's CDR3 is CASSFTSVEGYTF. Here the CDR3 DNA reads TGTGCCAGCAGCTTTACTTCCGTGGAGGGCTACACCTTC.

About this clonotype itself: One junction end does not reproduce the germline sequence, and a read error may be involved. The CDR3 bases are TGTGCCAGCAGCTTAGATCGACTAGCGGGGGGATACACTGGGGAGCTGTTTTTT. As protein: CASSLDRLAGGYTGELFF. V is TRBV7-9 and J is TRBJ2-2; 13 nucleotides align to TRBD2. The CDR3 contains 18 residues. Germline V gene lookup returns CDR1 SEHNR and CDR2 FQNEAQ (reference sequence).

This chain joins TRBV19 and TRBJ2-7; D is unresolved. Looked up from germline, CDR1 is LNHDA and CDR2 is SQIVND (reference sequence). V gave up 4 bases and J gave up 1 base, with 14 bases separating them. This CDR3 region has 15 residues. CDR3 nucleotide sequence: TGTGCCAGTAGTACTATGGCTTCGGCGTCCTACGAGCAGTACTTC. Translation: CASSTMASASYEQYF.

The V call is TRBV7-2, the J call TRBJ2-5; D is uncertain. The germline V gene encodes CDR1 SGHTA and CDR2 FQGNSA. V was pared by 3 bases and J by 1 base, with 6 bases between. The CDR3 loop spans 13 amino acids. CDR3 nucleotides: TGTGCCAGCAGCTTCCAGGTCCAAGAGACCCAGTACTTC. Residues: CASSFQVQETQYF. The full variable domain, completed using reference TRBV7-2 and TRBJ2-5, is GAGVSQSPSNKVTEKGKDVELRCDPISGHTALYWYRQSLGQGLEFLIYFQGNSAPDKSGLPSDRFSAERTGGSVSTLTIQRTQQEDSAVYLCASSFQVQETQYFGPGTRLLVL.

This clonotype was seen a handful of times. The gene calls are TRBV6-5 and TRBJ1-2; a weak D match, TRBD1 (5 bases). The CDR3 consists of 14 residues. The germline gives CDR1 MNHEY, CDR2 SVGAGI. With 3 bases removed from V and 8 bases from J, the gap between germline ends came to 16 bases. CDR3 sequence: CASSYTEGELGYTF. The CDR3, as DNA: TGTGCCAGCAGTTATACGGAAGGGGAATTAGGCTACACCTTC.

The rearrangement joins TRBV7-2 to TRBJ2-5; TRBD2 matches at 8 bases. Germline values: CDR1 SGHTA, CDR2 FQGNSA. The CDR3 consists of 14 residues. V lost 5 bases and J lost 5; bases outside the gene matches: 7. The CDR3, as DNA: TGTGCCAGCAGCCGCCTAGCGGGCGCCGAGACCCAGTACTTC. Amino acids: CASSRLAGAETQYF. Using reference TRBV7-2 and TRBJ2-5 for the parts outside the CDR3, the full variable domain is GAGVSQSPSNKVTEKGKDVELRCDPISGHTALYWYRQSLGQGLEFLIYFQGNSAPDKSGLPSDRFSAERTGGSVSTLTIQRTQQEDSAVYLCASSRLAGAETQYFGPGTRLLVL.

This clonotype was seen once. The rearrangement links TRBV12-3 or TRBV12-4 to TRBJ2-6; unclear D gene. The germline V and J ends were trimmed by 2 bases and 2 bases, with 7 bases remaining between them. CDR3 length equals 15 residues. The CDR3 loop is CASSLWGAGANVLTF. For the CDR3, the DNA is TGTGCCAGCAGTTTATGGGGTGCTGGGGCCAACGTCCTGACTTTC.

The V and J genes are TRBV6-2 or TRBV6-3 and TRBJ1-5; D is undetermined. V shed 3 bases and J shed 3 bases, with 9 bases lying between them. The CDR3 covers 14 residues. Per the germline V gene, CDR1 is MNHEY and CDR2 is SVGEGT. The CDR3 region is CASSYRGDNQPQHF. In DNA form, the CDR3 reads TGTGCCAGCAGTTATCGCGGAGACAATCAGCCCCAGCATTTT.

The chain links TRBV28 to TRBJ1-5, with TRBD1 matching over 8 bases. Trimming removed 4 bases from V and 5 bases from J; junction bases left unmatched: 7. This CDR3 contains 15 residues. CDR1 is MDHEN, CDR2 SYDVKM, per germline. The chain's CDR3 is CASSSMTGVHQPQHF. The CDR3 DNA sequence: TGTGCCAGCAGTTCAATGACAGGGGTTCATCAGCCCCAGCATTTT.

V gene TRBV24-1 combines with J gene TRBJ2-3; 15 bases align to TRBD2. From germline, CDR1 is KGHDR and CDR2 SFDVKD. This CDR3 contains 20 residues. J was trimmed by 5 bases and V by 5 bases; bases with no gene match: 16. The CDR3 sequence is CATSGAPGLAGGRPVDTQYF. CDR3 nucleotide sequence: TGTGCCACCAGTGGCGCTCCGGGACTAGCGGGAGGCCGTCCGGTAGATACGCAGTATTTT.

A word on this clonotype: At one of its ends the junction is not consistent with the germline gene, which may arise from a read error. The chain uses TRBV24-1 and TRBJ2-7; 9 bases map to TRBD1. This CDR3 region has 15 residues. Per the germline V gene, CDR1 is KGHDR and CDR2 is SFDVKD. DNA for the CDR3: TGTGTCACCAGTGATCCCCGGGACAGGGTCTACGAGCAGTACTTC. It codes for CVTSDPRDRVYEQYF.

This rearrangement joins TRBV6-1 to TRBJ1-5, with TRBD1 matching over 7 bases. Germline CDR1 is MNHNS and CDR2 is SASEGT. The CDR3 contains 15 residues. Germline trimming cut 5 bases from V and 7 bases from J; bases unmatched to any gene: 11. CDR3 sequence (DNA): TGTGCCAGCAGTCAAAGAAAGGGGGCAGGGCAGCCCCAGCATTTT. Its translation: CASSQRKGAGQPQHF.

V gene TRBV6-1 combines with J gene TRBJ1-5; TRBD1 might be the D (5 bases). This CDR3 region has 14 residues. Looked up from germline, CDR1 is MNHNS and CDR2 is SASEGT. Trimming cost V 3 bases and J 12 bases, with 18 bases left between them. CDR3 DNA sequence: TGTGCCAGCAGTGATTCGGGACGCCTACTTTTCCAGCATTTT. Residues: CASSDSGRLLFQHF.

V usage is TRBV20-1 and J usage is TRBJ2-1; 7 nucleotides line up with TRBD2. V shed 3 bases and J 5 bases; nucleotides not matched to a gene: 10. Germline V gene sequence: CDR1 DFQATT, CDR2 SNEGSKA (reference sequence). This CDR3 contains 15 residues. CDR3: CSASNAGVRNNEQFF. The CDR3 DNA follows: TGCAGTGCTAGTAATGCGGGAGTTAGGAACAATGAGCAGTTCTTC.

V gene TRBV21-1 combines with J gene TRBJ2-7; the DNA was not compared with TRBD1, the D call given in the table. TRBV21-1 is tagged as a pseudogene. The CDR3 extends over 17 amino acids. CDR3 loop: CASSIPVGGGGTYEQYF. The DNA for the CDR3 is TGTGCCAGCAGCATCCCAGTGGGGGGGGGCGGCACCTACGAGCAGTACTTC.

This clonotype turned up a few times. This sequence joins TRBV6-1 and TRBJ1-2, with D tentatively TRBD1 (5 bases). The length of the CDR3 is 13 residues. CDR1 is MNHNS and CDR2 is SASEGT in the germline V gene. The V end lost 6 bases, the J end lost 3 bases, and 11 bases lay between the germline ends. In nucleotides, the CDR3 is TGTGCCAGCAGAAACCCAGGGTACTATGGCTACACCTTC. This codes for CASRNPGYYGYTF.

The rearrangement uses TRBV24-1 and TRBJ1-2; TRBD1 might be the D (6 bases). Looked up from germline, CDR1 is KGHDR and CDR2 is SFDVKD. V shed 1 base and J shed 4 bases, with 15 bases lying between them. The CDR3 extends over 16 amino acids. CDR3 in amino acids: CATSDLKQGGTYGYTF. CDR3 DNA sequence: TGTGCCACCAGTGATTTAAAACAGGGTGGGACCTATGGCTACACCTTC.

The chain carries TRBV10-2 and TRBJ2-1; 14 bases map to TRBD2. Germline V gene lookup returns CDR1 WSHSY and CDR2 SAAADI. The CDR3 consists of 15 residues. Unmatched junction bases numbered 5, after V lost 6 bases and J lost 7 bases. CDR3 DNA sequence: TGCGCCAGCAGCGGACTAGCGGGAGGTATAAATGAGCAGTTCTTC. Translating it yields CASSGLAGGINEQFF.